This entry features one TCR beta chain sequence. Sequencing was performed with immunoSEQ multiplex PCR; in TCRdb, only in-frame clones are kept and a portion is missing. The table shows roughly 150,000 clones, with around nine tenths occurring only once. V trimming: 5 bases; J trimming: 2 bases; junction bases outside the gene matches: 7. Germline V gene sequence: CDR1 MDHEN, CDR2 SYDVKM. The CDR3 runs to 17 residues. This sample was taken from a study of blood T cell repertoires in COVID-19. Specimen: peripheral blood. The chain couples TRBV28 to TRBJ1-6; 9 bases map to TRBD1. The clonotype comes from a man aged 50 to 60 who had recovered from COVID-19. CDR3 region: CASSPTGGAAYNSPLHF. Written as DNA, the CDR3 is TGTGCCAGCAGTCCTACAGGGGGCGCCGCCTATAATTCACCCCTCCACTTT.